The subject of this entry is one T cell receptor beta chain. Its antigen remains unidentified. The data derive from a study of STAT3 mutations in large granular lymphocyte leukemia. Study-wide results and caveats: In T-cell large granular lymphocyte leukemia, about half of patients showed multiple immunodominant subclonotypes. Differing intervals and regimens complicate linking therapy response to clone burden. No sample exists from the first appearance of each clone. Suggested: STAT3 mutation was not the ancestral event for these clonal expansions.

V shed 5 bases and J shed 4 bases, with 6 bases lying between them. The germline V gene encodes CDR1 MNHNS and CDR2 SASEGT. The CDR3 consists of 11 residues. The method was immunoSEQ multiplex PCR; TCRdb's version includes in-frame clones alone and lacks a portion of them. The sample lists tens of thousands of clones, about 81% seen once, with approximately 0.41% in the top ten. The chain recombines TRBV6-1 with TRBJ2-7; D gene ambiguous. Sequenced: PBMCs. This sequence originates from a human donor with T large granular lymphocyte leukemia. Some clones in this sample may be carry-over from other donors' samples. CDR3 loop: CASSTVYEQYF. CDR3 DNA sequence: TGTGCCAGCAGTACAGTATACGAGCAGTACTTC.